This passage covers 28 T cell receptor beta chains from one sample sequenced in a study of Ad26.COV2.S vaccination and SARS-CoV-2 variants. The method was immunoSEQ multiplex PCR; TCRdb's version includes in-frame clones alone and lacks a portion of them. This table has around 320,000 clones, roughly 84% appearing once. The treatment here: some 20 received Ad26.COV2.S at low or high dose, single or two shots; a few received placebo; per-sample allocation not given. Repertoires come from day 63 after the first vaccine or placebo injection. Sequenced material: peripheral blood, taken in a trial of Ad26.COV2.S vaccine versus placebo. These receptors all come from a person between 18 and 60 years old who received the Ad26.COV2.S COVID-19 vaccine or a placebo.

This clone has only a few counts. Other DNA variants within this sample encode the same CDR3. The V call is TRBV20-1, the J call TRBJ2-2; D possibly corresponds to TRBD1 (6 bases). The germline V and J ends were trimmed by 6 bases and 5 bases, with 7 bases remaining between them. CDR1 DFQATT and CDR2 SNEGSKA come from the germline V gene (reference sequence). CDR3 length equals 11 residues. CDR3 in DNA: TGCAGTGCGCAGGGGACCGGGGAGCTGTTTTTT. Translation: CSAQGTGELFF.

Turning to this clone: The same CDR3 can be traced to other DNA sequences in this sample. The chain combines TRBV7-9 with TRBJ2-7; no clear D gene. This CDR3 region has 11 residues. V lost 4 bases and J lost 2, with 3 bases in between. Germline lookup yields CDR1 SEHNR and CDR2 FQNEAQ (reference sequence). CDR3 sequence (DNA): TGTGCCAGCAGCTCCGCCTACGAGCAGTACTTC. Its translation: CASSSAYEQYF.

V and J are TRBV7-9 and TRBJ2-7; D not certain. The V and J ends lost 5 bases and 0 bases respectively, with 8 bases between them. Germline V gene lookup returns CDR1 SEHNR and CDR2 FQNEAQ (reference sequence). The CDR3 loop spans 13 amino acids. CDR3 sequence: CASSIESSYEQYF. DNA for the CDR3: TGTGCCAGCAGCATTGAGAGCTCCTACGAGCAGTACTTC.

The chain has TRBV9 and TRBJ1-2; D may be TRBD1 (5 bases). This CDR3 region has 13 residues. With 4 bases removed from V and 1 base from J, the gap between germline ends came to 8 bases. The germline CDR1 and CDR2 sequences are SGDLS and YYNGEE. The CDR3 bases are TGTGCCAGCAGCCTACAGGATAACTATGGCTACACCTTC. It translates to CASSLQDNYGYTF.

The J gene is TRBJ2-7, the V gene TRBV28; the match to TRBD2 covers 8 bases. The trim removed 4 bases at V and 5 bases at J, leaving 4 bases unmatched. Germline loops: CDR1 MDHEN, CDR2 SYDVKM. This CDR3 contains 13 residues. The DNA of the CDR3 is TGTGCCAGCAGTTCGGGAGGGGGAGACGAGCAGTACTTC. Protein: CASSSGGGDEQYF.

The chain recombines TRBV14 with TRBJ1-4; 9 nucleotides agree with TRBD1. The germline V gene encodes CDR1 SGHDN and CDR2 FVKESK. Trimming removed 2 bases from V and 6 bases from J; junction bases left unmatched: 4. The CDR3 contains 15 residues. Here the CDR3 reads CASSQLGQGDEKLFF. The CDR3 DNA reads TGTGCCAGCAGCCAATTGGGACAGGGAGATGAAAAACTGTTTTTT.

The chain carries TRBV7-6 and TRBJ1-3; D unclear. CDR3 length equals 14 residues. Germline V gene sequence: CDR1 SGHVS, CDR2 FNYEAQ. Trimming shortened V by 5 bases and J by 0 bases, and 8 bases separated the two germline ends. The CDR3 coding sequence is TGTGCCAGCAGCGCAACAAGCTCTGGAAACACCATATATTTT. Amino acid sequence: CASSATSSGNTIYF.

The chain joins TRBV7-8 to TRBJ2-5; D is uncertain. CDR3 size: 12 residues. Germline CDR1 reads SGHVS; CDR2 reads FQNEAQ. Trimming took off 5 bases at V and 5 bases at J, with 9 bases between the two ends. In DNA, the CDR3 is TGTGCCAGCAGCCCCCTGAGGGAGACCCAGTACTTC. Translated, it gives CASSPLRETQYF. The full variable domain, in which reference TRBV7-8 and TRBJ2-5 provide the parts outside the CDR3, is GAGVSQSPRYKVAKRGQDVALRCDPISGHVSLFWYQQALGQGPEFLTYFQNEAQLDKSGLPSDRFFAERPEGSVSTLKIQRTQQEDSAVYLCASSPLRETQYFGPGTRLLVL.

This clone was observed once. The CDR3 reads CASSLGQGFGGYTF. The CDR3 DNA reads TGTGCCAGCAGCTTAGGACAGGGTTTCGGCGGCTACACCTTC. This chain uses TRBV7-2 with TRBJ1-2; 7 bases agree with TRBD1. Germline CDR1 reads SGHTA; CDR2 reads FQGNSA. The CDR3 consists of 14 residues. Losses at the gene ends were 1 base for V and 8 bases for J; bases not matched to a gene: 7.

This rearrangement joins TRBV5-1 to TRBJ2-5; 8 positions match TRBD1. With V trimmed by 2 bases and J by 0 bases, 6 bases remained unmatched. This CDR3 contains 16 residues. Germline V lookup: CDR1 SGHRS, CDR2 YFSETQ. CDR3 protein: CASSLRQGPYQETQYF. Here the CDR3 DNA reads TGCGCCAGCAGCTTACGACAGGGGCCGTACCAAGAGACCCAGTACTTC.

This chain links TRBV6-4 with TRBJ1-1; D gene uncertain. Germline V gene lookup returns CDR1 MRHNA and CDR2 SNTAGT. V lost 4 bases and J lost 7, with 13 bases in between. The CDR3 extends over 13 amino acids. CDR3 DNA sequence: TGTGCCAGCAGTGGGGCGGCCTTTGGTGAAGCTTTCTTT. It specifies CASSGAAFGEAFF.

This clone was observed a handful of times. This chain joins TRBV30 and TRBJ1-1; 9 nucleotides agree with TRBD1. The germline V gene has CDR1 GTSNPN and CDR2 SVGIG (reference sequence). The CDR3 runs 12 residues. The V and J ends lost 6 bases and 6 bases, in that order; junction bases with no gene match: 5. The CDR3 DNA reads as TGTGCCTGCGACAGGGGGAGATCTGAAGCTTTCTTT. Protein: CACDRGRSEAFF.

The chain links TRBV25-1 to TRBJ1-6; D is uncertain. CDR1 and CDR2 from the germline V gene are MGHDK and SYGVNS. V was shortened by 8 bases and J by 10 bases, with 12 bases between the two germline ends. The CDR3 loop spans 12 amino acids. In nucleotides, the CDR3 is TGTGCCAGCTCTGATGGGGTATCACCCCTCCACTTT. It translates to CASSDGVSPLHF.

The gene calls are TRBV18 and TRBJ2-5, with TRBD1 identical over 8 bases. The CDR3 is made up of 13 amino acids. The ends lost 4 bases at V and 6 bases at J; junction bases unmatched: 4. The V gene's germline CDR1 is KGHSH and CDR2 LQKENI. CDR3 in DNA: TGTGCCAGCTCACAGGACAGGGAACAGACCCAGTACTTC. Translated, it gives CASSQDREQTQYF.

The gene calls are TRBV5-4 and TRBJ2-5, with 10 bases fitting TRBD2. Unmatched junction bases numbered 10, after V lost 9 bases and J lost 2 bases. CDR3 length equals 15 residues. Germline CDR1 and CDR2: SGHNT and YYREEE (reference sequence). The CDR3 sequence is CATRSGGPGQETQYF. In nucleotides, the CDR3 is TGTGCCACCCGTAGCGGGGGGCCGGGGCAAGAGACCCAGTACTTC. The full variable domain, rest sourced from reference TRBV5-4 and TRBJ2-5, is ETGVTQSPTHLIKTRGQQVTLRCSSQSGHNTVSWYQQALGQGPQFIFQYYREEENGRGNFPPRFSGLQFPNYSSELNVNALELDDSALYLCATRSGGPGQETQYFGPGTRLLVL.

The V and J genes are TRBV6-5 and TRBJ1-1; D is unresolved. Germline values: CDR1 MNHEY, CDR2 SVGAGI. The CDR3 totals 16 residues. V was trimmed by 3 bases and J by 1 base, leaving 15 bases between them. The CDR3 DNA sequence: TGTGCCAGCAGTTATCATAACCGAGAGGGGAACACTGAAGCTTTCTTT. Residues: CASSYHNREGNTEAFF.

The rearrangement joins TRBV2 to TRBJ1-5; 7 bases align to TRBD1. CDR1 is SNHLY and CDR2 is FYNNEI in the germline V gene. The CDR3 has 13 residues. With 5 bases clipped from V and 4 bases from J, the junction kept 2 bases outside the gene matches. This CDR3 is CASSTGENQPQHF. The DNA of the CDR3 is TGTGCCAGCAGTACAGGGGAGAATCAGCCCCAGCATTTT.

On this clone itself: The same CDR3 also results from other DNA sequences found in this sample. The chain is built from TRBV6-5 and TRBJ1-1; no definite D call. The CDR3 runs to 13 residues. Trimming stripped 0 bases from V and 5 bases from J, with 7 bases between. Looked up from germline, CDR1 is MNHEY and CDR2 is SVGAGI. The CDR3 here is CASSYSQATEAFF. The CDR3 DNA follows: TGTGCCAGCAGTTACTCTCAGGCGACTGAAGCTTTCTTT.

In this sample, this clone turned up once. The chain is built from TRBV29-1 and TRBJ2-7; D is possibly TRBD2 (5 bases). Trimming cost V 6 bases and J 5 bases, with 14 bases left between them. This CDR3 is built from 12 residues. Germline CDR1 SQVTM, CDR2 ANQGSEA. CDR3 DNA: TGCAGCGTAGGGCCACCCGGGAACGAGCAGTACTTC. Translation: CSVGPPGNEQYF.

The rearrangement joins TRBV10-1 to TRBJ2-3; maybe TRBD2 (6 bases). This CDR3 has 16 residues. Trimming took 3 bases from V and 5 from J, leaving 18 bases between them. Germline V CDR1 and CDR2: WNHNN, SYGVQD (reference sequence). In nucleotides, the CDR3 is TGCGCCAGCAGTGAAGAGGAGCGTGAGGGAGGAGATACGCAGTATTTT. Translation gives CASSEEEREGGDTQYF.

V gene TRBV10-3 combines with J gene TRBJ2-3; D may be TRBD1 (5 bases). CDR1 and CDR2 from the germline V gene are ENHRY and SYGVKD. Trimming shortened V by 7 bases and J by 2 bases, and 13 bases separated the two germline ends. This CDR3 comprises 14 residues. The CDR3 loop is CAITPDRHTDTQYF. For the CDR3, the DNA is TGTGCCATCACCCCCGACAGACACACAGATACGCAGTATTTT.

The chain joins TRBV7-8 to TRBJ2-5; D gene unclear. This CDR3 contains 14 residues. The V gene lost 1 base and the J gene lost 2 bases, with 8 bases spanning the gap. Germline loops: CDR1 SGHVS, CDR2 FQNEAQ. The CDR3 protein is CASSLEARQETQYF. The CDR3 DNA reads TGTGCCAGCAGCTTAGAGGCTAGACAAGAGACCCAGTACTTC.

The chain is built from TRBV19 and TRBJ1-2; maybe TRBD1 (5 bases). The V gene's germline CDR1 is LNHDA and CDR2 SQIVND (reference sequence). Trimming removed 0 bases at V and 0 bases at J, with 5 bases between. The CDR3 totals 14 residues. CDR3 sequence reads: CASSIETANYGYTF. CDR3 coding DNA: TGTGCCAGTAGTATAGAGACAGCTAACTATGGCTACACCTTC.

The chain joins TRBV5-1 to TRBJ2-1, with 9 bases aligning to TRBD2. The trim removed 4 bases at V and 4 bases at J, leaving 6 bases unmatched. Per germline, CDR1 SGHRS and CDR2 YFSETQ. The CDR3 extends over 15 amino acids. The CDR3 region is CASSPRLADYNEQFF. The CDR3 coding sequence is TGCGCCAGCAGCCCCCGACTAGCGGATTACAATGAGCAGTTCTTC. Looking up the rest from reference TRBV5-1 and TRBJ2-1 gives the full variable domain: KAGVTQTPRYLIKTRGQQVTLSCSPISGHRSVSWYQQTPGQGLQFLFEYFSETQRNKGNFPGRFSGRQFSNSRSEMNVSTLELGDSALYLCASSPRLADYNEQFFGPGTRLTVL.

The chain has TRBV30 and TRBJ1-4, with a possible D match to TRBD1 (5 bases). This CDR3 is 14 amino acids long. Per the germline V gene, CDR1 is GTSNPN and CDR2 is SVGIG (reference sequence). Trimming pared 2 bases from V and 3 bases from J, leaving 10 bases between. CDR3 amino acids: CAWSSLGANEKLFF. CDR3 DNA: TGTGCCTGGAGTTCTCTGGGGGCTAATGAAAAACTGTTTTTT.

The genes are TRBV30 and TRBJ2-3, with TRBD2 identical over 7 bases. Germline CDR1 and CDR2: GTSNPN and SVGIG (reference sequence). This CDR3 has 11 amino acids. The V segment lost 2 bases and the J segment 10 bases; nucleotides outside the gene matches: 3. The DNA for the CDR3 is TGTGCCTGGAGTCCTGGACTAGCGCAGTATTTT. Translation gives CAWSPGLAQYF.

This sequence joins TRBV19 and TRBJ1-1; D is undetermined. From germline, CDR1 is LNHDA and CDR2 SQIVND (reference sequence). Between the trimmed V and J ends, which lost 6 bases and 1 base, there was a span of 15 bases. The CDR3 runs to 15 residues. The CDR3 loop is CASRIGLQTNTEAFF. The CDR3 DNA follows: TGTGCCAGTAGAATTGGGTTACAGACGAACACTGAAGCTTTCTTT.

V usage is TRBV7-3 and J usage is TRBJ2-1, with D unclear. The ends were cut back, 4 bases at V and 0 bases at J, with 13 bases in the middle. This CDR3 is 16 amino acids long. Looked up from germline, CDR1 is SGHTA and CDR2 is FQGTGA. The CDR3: CASSSGRISSYNEQFF. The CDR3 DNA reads TGTGCCAGCAGCTCCGGACGTATTAGCTCCTACAATGAGCAGTTCTTC.